A single sample gave rise to the 29 T cell receptor beta chains below, sequenced in a study of regulatory T cells in long-lasting Graves disease. Combining iRepertoire HTBI primers with Arm-PCR of CDR3 regions, the authors built TCR beta libraries. TCRdb re-called the multiplex PCR reads with MiXCR, one entry per CDR3 protein. The sample holds roughly 490,000 distinct CDR3 sequences, 22% seen once. Indicated time point: persistent/refractory GD, antithyroid drugs over 5 years with positive TRAb. TCR sequences were obtained from RNA taken from PBMCs. The sequencing here drew on peripheral blood mononuclear cells (PBMCs), taken when the disease was refractory, from a patient treated with antithyroid drugs. Every receptor here comes from a female donor with Graves disease.

The chain joins TRBV15 to TRBJ2-5; 11 bases line up with TRBD2. Germline CDR1 reads LNHNV; CDR2 reads YYDKDF (reference sequence). The CDR3 is 15 amino acids. With V trimmed by 3 bases and J by 8 bases, 8 bases remained unmatched. The CDR3 reads CATSRSGTSGLTQYF. Written as DNA, the CDR3 is TGTGCCACCAGCAGGTCCGGGACTAGCGGACTTACCCAGTACTTC.

V gene TRBV2 combines with J gene TRBJ1-1; D gene uncertain. This CDR3 contains 15 residues. The V end lost 0 bases, the J end lost 0 bases, and 8 bases lay between the germline ends. CDR1 and CDR2 (germline): SNHLY, FYNNEI. The CDR3 DNA follows: TGTGCCAGCAGTGAAGCAACAGCCATGAACACTGAAGCTTTCTTT. It codes for CASSEATAMNTEAFF.

This clonotype turned up a few times. The rearrangement uses TRBV6-1 and TRBJ1-1; D perhaps matches TRBD1 (5 bases). Trimming took off 6 bases at V and 1 base at J, with 12 bases between the two ends. The CDR3 is made up of 14 amino acids. Germline-derived CDR1 and CDR2 are MNHNS and SASEGT. CDR3 protein: CASRTGRGNTEAFF. CDR3 sequence (DNA): TGTGCCAGCAGGACCGGGAGGGGGAACACTGAAGCTTTCTTT.

This clonotype was recorded once. CDR3 nucleotide sequence: TGCAGTACTAACGGGGAGGGGAATGAAAAACTGTTTTTT. It codes for CSTNGEGNEKLFF. This rearrangement joins TRBV20-1 to TRBJ1-4, with a weak D call TRBD1 (5 bases). Germline V gene data show CDR1 as DFQATT and CDR2 as SNEGSKA (reference sequence). The CDR3 has 13 residues. V was clipped by 8 bases and J by 5 bases, with 15 bases between them.

This chain links TRBV6-2 or TRBV6-3 with TRBJ1-1; 7 bases fit TRBD1. Losses at the gene ends were 5 bases for V and 11 bases for J; bases not matched to a gene: 11. This CDR3 is 13 amino acids long. Germline lookup yields CDR1 MNHEY and CDR2 SVGEGT. This CDR3 is CASSGQVIGGAFF. CDR3 DNA sequence: TGTGCCAGCAGTGGACAGGTCATTGGGGGGGCTTTCTTT.

This clonotype was seen at least ten times. CDR3 residues: CASSILQGSRGYTF. Written as DNA, the CDR3 is TGTGCCAGCAGCATCTTACAGGGAAGCCGTGGCTACACCTTC. The chain uses TRBV2 and TRBJ1-2; D perhaps matches TRBD1 (6 bases). The germline CDR1 and CDR2 sequences are SNHLY and FYNNEI. The CDR3 loop spans 14 amino acids. V shed 6 bases and J shed 7 bases, with 18 bases lying between them.

This clonotype came up many times. The rearrangement links TRBV2 to TRBJ1-5, with a weak D call TRBD1 (5 bases). CDR1 is SNHLY and CDR2 is FYNNEI in the germline V gene. This CDR3 comprises 14 residues. Deletions cut 11 bases from V and 3 bases from J, with 17 bases between. The CDR3 sequence is CAGGEGRINQPQHF. Here the CDR3 DNA reads TGTGCCGGGGGGGAAGGACGGATCAATCAGCCCCAGCATTTT.

V usage is TRBV6-2 or TRBV6-3 and J usage is TRBJ2-2; D remains unclear. Between the trimmed V and J ends, which lost 5 bases and 0 bases, there was a span of 10 bases. This CDR3 region has 15 residues. Looked up from germline, CDR1 is MNHEY and CDR2 is SVGEGT. The CDR3 is CASSVYGPNTGELFF. The CDR3 DNA reads as TGTGCCAGCAGTGTATACGGACCGAACACCGGGGAGCTGTTTTTT.

This clonotype was recorded at least ten times. This chain joins TRBV6-2 or TRBV6-3 and TRBJ1-1; D remains unclear. Germline CDR1 is MNHEY and CDR2 is SVGEGT. The CDR3 covers 13 residues. Deletions cut 5 bases from V and 2 bases from J, with 9 bases between. CDR3 loop: CASSDTLNTEAFF. The DNA for the CDR3 is TGTGCCAGCAGTGACACCCTCAACACTGAAGCTTTCTTT.

With respect to this clonotype: The junction departs from the called germline gene at one end, perhaps through a read error. This chain's CDR3 is CTSSYGQMGIQYF. For the CDR3, the DNA is TGTACCAGCAGTTACGGACAAATGGGAATTCAGTACTTC. The chain recombines TRBV6-5 with TRBJ2-4; a possible D gene is TRBD1 (5 bases). The CDR3 runs to 13 residues. Per germline, CDR1 MNHEY and CDR2 SVGAGI.

This clonotype was picked up many times. The CDR3 region is CASSYVVAGDGRWETQYF. The CDR3 bases are TGTGCCAGCAGTTACGTGGTAGCGGGGGATGGAAGGTGGGAGACCCAGTACTTC. This rearrangement joins TRBV6-5 to TRBJ2-5, with 9 bases lining up with TRBD2. The V gene end was trimmed by 2 bases and the J gene end by 5 bases; junction bases not matched to a gene: 15. The germline gives CDR1 MNHEY, CDR2 SVGAGI. The CDR3 covers 18 residues.

This clonotype was recorded a few times. The chain couples TRBV7-9 to TRBJ1-2; a possible D gene is TRBD1 (5 bases). Per germline, CDR1 SEHNR and CDR2 FQNEAQ (reference sequence). Deletions cut 5 bases from V and 4 bases from J, with 17 bases between. The CDR3 covers 15 residues. CDR3 sequence: CASSPESTAAYGYTF. CDR3 DNA: TGTGCCAGCAGCCCAGAGTCGACAGCGGCCTATGGCTACACCTTC.

This clonotype has only a few counts. This chain connects TRBV7-2 to TRBJ2-5; D possibly uses TRBD1 or TRBD2 (5 bases each). CDR1 is SGHTA and CDR2 is FQGNSA in the germline V gene. The CDR3 extends over 14 amino acids. V lost 5 bases and J 5 bases, leaving 15 bases between the germline ends. CDR3 bases: TGTGCCAGCAGCCCAGGGTGGGGGTCTGAGACCCAGTACTTC. Translated: CASSPGWGSETQYF.

This clonotype was detected ten times or more. The chain links TRBV28 to TRBJ1-2; perhaps TRBD1 as D (6 bases). V lost 8 bases and J lost 1, with 11 bases in between. Germline V gene lookup returns CDR1 MDHEN and CDR2 SYDVKM. The CDR3 runs 13 residues. CDR3 in amino acids: CASRGAGNYGYTF. CDR3 nucleotide sequence: TGTGCCAGCCGGGGGGCCGGTAACTATGGCTACACCTTC.

This clonotype came up many times. The CDR3: CASSYPGTEDTEAFF. DNA of the CDR3: TGTGCCAGCAGTTACCCTGGGACAGAAGACACTGAAGCTTTCTTT. The chain couples TRBV28 to TRBJ1-1; 7 bases fit TRBD1. The CDR3 has 15 residues. CDR1 is MDHEN and CDR2 is SYDVKM in the germline V gene. Trimming removed 4 bases from V and 3 bases from J; junction bases left unmatched: 8.

This chain links TRBV10-3 with TRBJ2-1; no firm D call. Germline V gene lookup returns CDR1 ENHRY and CDR2 SYGVKD. V dropped 2 bases and J dropped 7 bases, with 6 bases sitting between them. This CDR3 is 12 amino acids long. In nucleotides, the CDR3 is TGTGCCATCAGTGAGGAAGCGAATGAGCAGTTCTTC. This gives the protein CAISEEANEQFF.

This clonotype appeared a single time. CDR3 protein: CASSDLDRYLTDTQYF. CDR3 coding DNA: TGTGCCAGCAGTGACCTCGACAGATACCTCACAGATACGCAGTATTTT. The chain links TRBV6-1 to TRBJ2-3, with D perhaps matching TRBD1 (5 bases). Germline CDR1 is MNHNS and CDR2 is SASEGT. CDR3 size: 16 residues. The V and J ends lost 3 bases and 2 bases respectively, with 15 bases between them.

This clonotype has a count of ten or more. This chain connects TRBV5-1 to TRBJ1-2; 9 bases line up with TRBD1. V was clipped by 3 bases and J by 7 bases; unmatched bases: 7. This CDR3 comprises 14 residues. CDR1 is SGHRS, CDR2 YFSETQ, per germline. The CDR3: CASSSQGAEVGYTF. The CDR3, as DNA: TGCGCCAGCAGCTCACAGGGGGCGGAAGTTGGCTACACCTTC.

This clonotype was seen repeatedly, ten times or more. The DNA for the CDR3 is TGTGCCAGCAGGACGACAGGGGATGAAAAACTGTTTTTT. It yields the protein CASRTTGDEKLFF. The chain is built from TRBV6-1 and TRBJ1-4; 8 bases agree with TRBD1. With 6 bases clipped from V and 6 bases from J, the junction kept 3 bases outside the gene matches. Germline assignment: CDR1 MNHNS and CDR2 SASEGT. CDR3 length: 13 amino acids.

This clonotype showed up many times. The chain recombines TRBV28 with TRBJ2-7; D remains unclear. The CDR3 has 15 residues. CDR1 is MDHEN and CDR2 is SYDVKM in the germline V gene. V dropped 6 bases and J dropped 2 bases, with 17 bases sitting between them. CDR3 sequence: CASSLDTRLPYEQYF. The CDR3 bases are TGTGCCAGCAGCCTTGACACCCGACTTCCCTACGAGCAGTACTTC.

Worth noting for this clonotype: Since no conserved phenylalanine or tryptophan closes the CDR3, a read error is the likely cause. The chain couples TRBV28 to TRBJ2-7; tentative D call: TRBD1 (6 bases). Germline CDR1 is MDHEN and CDR2 is SYDVKM. The CDR3 has 14 amino acids. Trimming left V 2 bases short and J 2 bases short, with 10 bases between. The CDR3 DNA reads as TGTGCCAGCAGTTTACGGGACACTACCTACGAGCAGTACATC. It codes for CASSLRDTTYEQYI.

This chain uses TRBV29-1 with TRBJ2-7; tentative D call: TRBD1 (6 bases). V shed 8 bases and J shed 3 bases, with 14 bases lying between them. Germline CDR1 SQVTM, CDR2 ANQGSEA. The CDR3 totals 12 residues. DNA for the CDR3: TGCAGCTTTTCGGGACAAAACTACGAGCAGTACTTC. This gives the protein CSFSGQNYEQYF.

The gene calls are TRBV6-2 or TRBV6-3 and TRBJ2-2; D is possibly TRBD1 or TRBD2 (6 bases each). Trimming removed 3 bases at V and 7 bases at J, with 12 bases between. Germline CDR1 MNHEY, CDR2 SVGEGT. The CDR3 covers 14 residues. The CDR3 DNA follows: TGTGCCAGCAGTTATCCGGGGGCGAACGGGGAGCTGTTTTTT. Its translation is CASSYPGANGELFF.

The rearrangement links TRBV6-2 or TRBV6-3 to TRBJ2-7, with D perhaps matching TRBD2 (7 bases). The germline V gene has CDR1 MNHEY and CDR2 SVGEGT. Trimming shortened V by 6 bases and J by 6 bases, and 15 bases separated the two germline ends. The CDR3 consists of 13 residues. As DNA, the CDR3 is TGTGCCAGCAGAGGGGGGGAGTTCCTCGAGCAGTACTTC. This encodes CASRGGEFLEQYF.

This clonotype was observed many times. The chain uses TRBV12-3 or TRBV12-4 and TRBJ1-1; D unresolved. This CDR3 is built from 13 residues. V shed 6 bases and J shed 7 bases, with 15 bases lying between them. The CDR3, as DNA: TGTGCCAGCAGCCCGCCGGACGAGCTTGAAGCTTTCTTT. As protein: CASSPPDELEAFF.

The chain carries TRBV6-1 and TRBJ1-1; maybe TRBD1 (5 bases). V lost 2 bases to trimming and J lost 4 bases, with 8 bases between them. Germline-derived CDR1 and CDR2 are MNHNS and SASEGT. The CDR3 sequence is 13 residues long. The DNA for the CDR3 is TGTGCCAGCAGTGAAATAGACAGCACTGAAGCTTTCTTT. This translates into CASSEIDSTEAFF.

This clonotype was detected a few times. The J gene is TRBJ2-5, the V gene TRBV9; 7 bases are shared with TRBD2. From germline, CDR1 is SGDLS and CDR2 YYNGEE. Trimming at V came to 0 bases and at J to 1 base, leaving 6 bases not matched to a gene. There are 16 residues in the CDR3. For the CDR3, the DNA is TGTGCCAGCAGCGTAGCTACGGGGAGGGCCCAAGAGACCCAGTACTTC. It specifies CASSVATGRAQETQYF. The full variable domain, with the rest looked up from reference TRBV9 and TRBJ2-5, is DSGVTQTPKHLITATGQRVTLRCSPRSGDLSVYWYQQSLDQGLQFLIQYYNGEERAKGNILERFSAQQFPDLHSELNLSSLELGDSALYFCASSVATGRAQETQYFGPGTRLLVL.

A note on this clonotype: A much larger clone lies one base from this, so it may be a read error. The chain joins TRBV6-2 or TRBV6-3 to TRBJ1-5; D may be TRBD1 (6 bases). CDR1 and CDR2 from the germline V gene are MNHEY and SVGEGT. There are 14 residues in the CDR3. CDR3 in amino acids: CTSSPAGGAQPQHF. The CDR3, as DNA: TGTACCAGCAGCCCCGCGGGGGGCGCACAGCCCCAGCATTTT.

The chain uses TRBV7-9 and TRBJ1-6, with 7 bases fitting TRBD1. Trimming removed 7 bases from V and 4 bases from J; junction bases left unmatched: 1. CDR3 length: 13 amino acids. Germline V CDR1 and CDR2: SEHNR, FQNEAQ (reference sequence). CDR3 protein: CASTGQYNSPLHF. CDR3 coding DNA: TGTGCCAGCACGGGACAGTATAATTCACCCCTCCACTTT. Using reference TRBV7-9 and TRBJ1-6 for the parts outside the CDR3, the full variable domain is DTGVSQNPRHKITKRGQNVTFRCDPISEHNRLYWYRQTLGQGPEFLTYFQNEAQLEKSRLLSDRFSAERPKGSFSTLEIQRTEQGDSAMYLCASTGQYNSPLHFGNGTRLTVT.